This entry is about one T cell receptor (beta chain). Its antigen remains unknown. This entry comes from a study of OX40 agonist ivuxolimab in advanced cancers. Study-wide background: In three patients, partial responses were observed, one with hepatocellular carcinoma and two with cutaneous melanoma.

Study observations and caveats: At 0.1 to 3.0 mg/kg and by week 6, clonal expansion occurred in CD4+ and CD8+ blood T cells.

Looked up from germline, CDR1 is MNHEY and CDR2 is SVGAGI. V was trimmed by 7 bases and J by 13 bases, leaving 23 bases between them. The CDR3 is made up of 15 amino acids. Assay used: immunoSEQ multiplex PCR; TCRdb lists only in-frame clones, some missing. The repertoire holds about 60,000 clones, 87% seen once, with roughly 17% in the top ten. The sequencing used CD4+ or CD8+ T cells sorted from blood, collected in a trial of the OX40 agonist ivuxolimab. The chain is built from TRBV6-5 and TRBJ1-6; TRBD1 might be the D (5 bases). This TCR was sampled from an adult with an advanced solid tumor such as melanoma, head and neck, liver or kidney cancer. In nucleotides, the CDR3 is TGTGCCAGCACTCGGGACGGTAATCGGGGGGGGCCCCTCCACTTT. As protein: CASTRDGNRGGPLHF.